This T cell receptor (beta chain) came from a study of shared clonotypes between healthy human individuals. Notes on the study in general: Shared clonotypes: about 5.3% naive CD4, roughly 3.5% naive CD8, 2.3% memory CD4, 0.4% memory CD8.

The germline V gene has CDR1 SGHVS and CDR2 FQNEAQ. CDR3 length equals 15 residues. V was pared by 5 bases and J by 4 bases, with 17 bases between. This table comes from immunoSEQ multiplex PCR, and its TCRdb copy is limited to in-frame clones, with some not included. Of about 1.1 million clones listed, around 78% were seen once; the top ten hold roughly 0.61%. This clone was counted only a few times. The antigen remains undetermined. Material for sequencing was memory CD4+ T cells from PBMCs. Described subset: CD45RA-negative fraction. This clonotype was sampled from a man in his late teens or twenties in good health. Some clones in this sample may be carry-over from other donors' samples. V usage is TRBV7-8 and J usage is TRBJ1-2; D might be TRBD1 (5 bases). This CDR3 is CASSPTGGRSYGYTF. The CDR3 DNA is TGTGCCAGCAGCCCTACCGGGGGACGGAGCTATGGCTACACCTTC.